This TCR beta chain comes out of a study of blood T cell repertoires in COVID-19. Study information: Donors in the United States, Italy and Spain gave samples during acute or convalescent COVID-19.

CDR3 length: 14 residues. The junction had 6 bases not matched to a gene; V was cut back by 8 bases and J by 2 bases. CDR1 is MNHEY, CDR2 SMNVEV, per germline (reference sequence). Per the authors' pipeline: Reference gene primer amplification gave estimated nucleated cell counts. The method was immunoSEQ multiplex PCR; TCRdb's version includes in-frame clones alone and lacks a portion of them. The DNA gave D and trimming, while V, J and clone size come from that table. The data contain more than 95,000 clones, about 90% of them seen just once; the ten biggest clones take up approximately 6.2%. The chain recombines TRBV27 with TRBJ1-3; TRBD1 agrees at 7 bases. The receptor comes from a human donor in a cohort sampled during active COVID-19. Input material: peripheral blood. This CDR3 is CASALDRAGNTIYF. CDR3 coding DNA: TGTGCCAGCGCCCTCGACAGGGCTGGAAACACCATATATTTT.